Sequencing of this T cell receptor (beta chain) was carried out in a study of OX40 agonist ivuxolimab in advanced cancers. Germline lookup yields CDR1 MNHEY and CDR2 SVGAGI. Between the trimmed V and J ends, which lost 2 bases and 0 bases, there was a span of 2 bases. This CDR3 region has 14 residues. Assay used: immunoSEQ multiplex PCR; TCRdb lists only in-frame clones, some missing. This sample has about 79,000 clones, with roughly 84% found just once. The specimen comprised CD4+ or CD8+ T cells sorted from blood, sampled in a trial of the OX40 agonist ivuxolimab. The chain couples TRBV6-5 to TRBJ2-6, with D hard to call. The sequence came from an adult with an advanced solid tumor such as melanoma, head and neck, liver or kidney cancer. This CDR3 reads CASSYNSGANVLTF. The CDR3 DNA is TGTGCCAGCAGTTACAACTCTGGGGCCAACGTCCTGACTTTC.